Listed below are T cell receptor beta chains from one sample, sequenced in a study of shared clonotypes between healthy human individuals. Only in-frame clones appear in the TCRdb table, and some are missing; sequencing was by immunoSEQ multiplex PCR. In the table there are roughly 2.5 million clones, 90% to 95% of which are singletons. Sequencing used naive CD4+ T cells sorted from blood. The receptors were gathered from a man in his late teens or twenties in good health. Both conserved end residues are part of each CDR3. The D gene is left open where the match is weak. Only part of the rows carry a size: once, few, many, or a class if the clone is expanded.

clone_size: NA
j_call: TRBJ1-6
v_call: TRBV4-1
d_call: TRBD1
cdr3_nt: TGCGCCAGCAGCCAAGATGGACAGGGGGCCATGCGGTCCTATAATTCACCCCTCCACTTT
cdr3_aa: CASSQDGQGAMRSYNSPLHF

clone_size: few
j_call: TRBJ1-1
v_call: TRBV10-3
d_call: NA
cdr3_nt: TGTGCCATCAGCGAACCTTACAGTGATCGGGAAGCTTTCTTT
cdr3_aa: CAISEPYSDREAFF

clone_size: NA
j_call: TRBJ2-1
v_call: TRBV19
d_call: NA
cdr3_nt: TGTGCCAGTAGCCGGGGGGGACAGAATAATGAGCAGTTCTTC
cdr3_aa: CASSRGGQNNEQFF

clone_size: NA
j_call: TRBJ2-2
v_call: TRBV11-2
d_call: NA
cdr3_nt: TGTGCCAGCAGCCCCGGGCGGGACACCGGGGAGCTGTTTTTT
cdr3_aa: CASSPGRDTGELFF

clone_size: NA
j_call: TRBJ2-2
v_call: TRBV28
d_call: NA
cdr3_nt: TGTGCCAGCAGCCTTATAGGGACACCGAACACCGGGGAGCTGTTTTTT
cdr3_aa: CASSLIGTPNTGELFF

clone_size: once
j_call: TRBJ2-1
v_call: TRBV6-4
d_call: TRBD2
cdr3_nt: TGTGCCAGCGAGCGGGGAGGACGCAATGAGCAGTTCTTC
cdr3_aa: CASERGGRNEQFF

clone_size: NA
j_call: TRBJ2-7
v_call: TRBV7-6
d_call: TRBD2
cdr3_nt: TGTGCCAGCAGCTTAGAGCGGGGATCCAACTACGAGCAGTACTTC
cdr3_aa: CASSLERGSNYEQYF

clone_size: NA
j_call: TRBJ2-3
v_call: TRBV6-4
d_call: TRBD2
cdr3_nt: TGTGCCAGCAGTGAGGGACTAGCGGGAGGCACAGATACGCAGTATTTT
cdr3_aa: CASSEGLAGGTDTQYF

clone_size: NA
j_call: TRBJ2-7
v_call: TRBV5-6
d_call: NA
cdr3_nt: TGTGCCAGCAGCCCACGTAGCGGAAACTACGAGCAGTACTTC
cdr3_aa: CASSPRSGNYEQYF

clone_size: NA
j_call: TRBJ1-5
v_call: TRBV12-5
d_call: NA
cdr3_nt: TGTGCTAGCAGACAGGAGGCCAATCAGCCCCAGCATTTT
cdr3_aa: CASRQEANQPQHF

clone_size: NA
j_call: TRBJ2-7
v_call: TRBV7-2
d_call: NA
cdr3_nt: TGTGCCAGCAGCTTAGGGAACCGACCACAAACCTACGAGCAGTACTTC
cdr3_aa: CASSLGNRPQTYEQYF

clone_size: NA
j_call: TRBJ2-7
v_call: TRBV6-1
d_call: TRBD1
cdr3_nt: TGTGCCAGCAGTGAGTCCCGCGGCAGGGGGACCTGGAACTACGAGCAGTACTTC
cdr3_aa: CASSESRGRGTWNYEQYF

clone_size: NA
j_call: TRBJ2-1
v_call: TRBV7-2
d_call: TRBD1
cdr3_nt: TGTGCCAGCAGCCCGACAGGGTATGAGCAGTTCTTC
cdr3_aa: CASSPTGYEQFF

clone_size: NA
j_call: TRBJ2-3
v_call: TRBV6-1
d_call: TRBD2
cdr3_nt: TGTGCCAGCAGTGATGGACTAGCGGGGTACACAGATACGCAGTATTTT
cdr3_aa: CASSDGLAGYTDTQYF